Below, one T cell receptor beta chain is given with its context. The CDR3 has 14 residues. Germline CDR1 and CDR2: SNHLY and FYNNEI. Germline trimming cut 6 bases from V and 1 base from J; bases unmatched to any gene: 3. Amplification of TCR alpha and beta CDR3 regions from RNA used iRepertoire nested multiplex PCR. Input was roughly 100-450 ng of tissue mRNA or PBMC total RNA. Using its own MiXCR run on the multiplex PCR reads, TCRdb lists one record per CDR3 protein. In the table there are about 44,000 distinct CDR3 sequences, about 20% of which are singletons. This record comes from a study of glioma-infiltrating T cells.

This chain links TRBV2 with TRBJ1-1; 9 bases line up with TRBD1. Sequenced: glioma tissue, nonneoplastic brain tissue, or PBMCs (not recorded which). The receptor comes from a human donor with low-grade glioma or glioblastoma, undergoing nonglioma brain surgery, or in good health (not recorded which). The CDR3 here is CASRGQGKNTEAFF. In DNA form, the CDR3 reads TGTGCCAGCAGGGGACAGGGAAAGAACACTGAAGCTTTCTTT.